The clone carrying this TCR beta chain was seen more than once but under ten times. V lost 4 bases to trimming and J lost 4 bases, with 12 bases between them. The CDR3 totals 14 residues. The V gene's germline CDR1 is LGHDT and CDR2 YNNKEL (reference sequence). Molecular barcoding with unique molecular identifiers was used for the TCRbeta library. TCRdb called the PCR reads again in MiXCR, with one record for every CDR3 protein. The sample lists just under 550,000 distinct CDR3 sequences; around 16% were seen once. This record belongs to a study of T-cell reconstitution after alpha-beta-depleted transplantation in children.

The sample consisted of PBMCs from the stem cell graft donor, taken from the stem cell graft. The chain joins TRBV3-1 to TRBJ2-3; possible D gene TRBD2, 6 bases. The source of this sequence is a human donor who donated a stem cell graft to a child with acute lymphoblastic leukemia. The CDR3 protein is CASSRGGTPDTQYF. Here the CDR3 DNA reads TGTGCCAGCAGCCGGGGCGGGACCCCAGATACGCAGTATTTT.